This T cell receptor (beta chain) was observed in a study of shared clonotypes between healthy human individuals. Study observations and caveats: Clonotype sharing across a few donors was observed for around 4.8% of naive CD4 clonotypes. Inspection by rarefaction showed sorted-subset sequencing to be incomplete despite large depth. On the whole, naive subsets had larger estimated richness than memory subsets had.

A remark on this clone: The antigen is unknown.

Germline values: CDR1 SGDLS, CDR2 YYNGEE. The V and J ends lost 4 bases and 0 bases respectively, with 10 bases between them. The CDR3 extends over 14 amino acids. As handled by the study authors: Quality scores were absent from the junction-only immunoSEQ sequences, so filtering differed. Sequencing was performed with immunoSEQ multiplex PCR; in TCRdb, only in-frame clones are kept and a portion is missing. From that table come the V and J calls and clone size; the DNA was used to work out D and trimming. Of 980,000 or so clones listed, 76% were seen once; the top ten hold approximately 1.5%. The sequence derives from a man aged 18-30 years in good health. The chain is built from TRBV9 and TRBJ1-1; D is unclear. Sequenced sample: memory CD4+ T cells sorted from blood. This sample's subset: CD45RA-negative fraction. This CDR3 reads CASSRGRVNTEAFF. CDR3 DNA: TGTGCCAGCAGCCGTGGACGCGTGAACACTGAAGCTTTCTTT. Complete variable domain (other parts from reference TRBV9 and TRBJ1-1): DSGVTQTPKHLITATGQRVTLRCSPRSGDLSVYWYQQSLDQGLQFLIQYYNGEERAKGNILERFSAQQFPDLHSELNLSSLELGDSALYFCASSRGRVNTEAFFGQGTRLTVV.